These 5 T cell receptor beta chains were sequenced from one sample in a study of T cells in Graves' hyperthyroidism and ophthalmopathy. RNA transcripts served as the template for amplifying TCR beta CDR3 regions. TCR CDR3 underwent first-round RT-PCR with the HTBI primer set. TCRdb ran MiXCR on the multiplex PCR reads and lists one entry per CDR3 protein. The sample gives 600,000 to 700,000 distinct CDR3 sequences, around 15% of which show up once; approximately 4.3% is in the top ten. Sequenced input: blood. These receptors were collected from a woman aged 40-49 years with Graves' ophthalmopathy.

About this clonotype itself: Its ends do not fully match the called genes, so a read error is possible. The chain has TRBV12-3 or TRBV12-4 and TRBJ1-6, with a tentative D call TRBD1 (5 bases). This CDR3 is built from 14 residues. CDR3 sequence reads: CASSLAMGDSPLHF. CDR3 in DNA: TGCGCCAGCAGTTTGGCGATGGGGGATTCACCCCTCCACTTT.

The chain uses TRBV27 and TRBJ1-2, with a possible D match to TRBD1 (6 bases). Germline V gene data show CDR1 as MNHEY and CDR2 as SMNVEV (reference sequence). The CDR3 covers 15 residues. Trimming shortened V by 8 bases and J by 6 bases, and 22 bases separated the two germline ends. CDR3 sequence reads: CASRGWAGTSHGYTF. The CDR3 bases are TGTGCCAGCCGCGGTTGGGCCGGGACATCCCATGGCTACACCTTC.

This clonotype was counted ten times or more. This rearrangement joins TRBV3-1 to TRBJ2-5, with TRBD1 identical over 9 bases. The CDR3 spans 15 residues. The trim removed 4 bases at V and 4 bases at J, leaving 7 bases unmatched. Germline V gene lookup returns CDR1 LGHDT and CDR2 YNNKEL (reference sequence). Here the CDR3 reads CASSPLGQGSETQYF. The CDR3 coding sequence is TGTGCCAGCAGCCCCCTGGGACAGGGTTCAGAGACCCAGTACTTC.

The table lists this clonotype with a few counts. The DNA of the CDR3 is TGTGCCTGGAGTGGAACAGGGACGGACGAGTACTTC. Translation: CAWSGTGTDEYF. The chain uses TRBV30 and TRBJ2-4, with D possibly TRBD1 on 6 matching bases. Per germline, CDR1 GTSNPN and CDR2 SVGIG (reference sequence). With 1 base removed from V and 14 bases from J, the gap between germline ends came to 15 bases. This CDR3 comprises 12 residues.

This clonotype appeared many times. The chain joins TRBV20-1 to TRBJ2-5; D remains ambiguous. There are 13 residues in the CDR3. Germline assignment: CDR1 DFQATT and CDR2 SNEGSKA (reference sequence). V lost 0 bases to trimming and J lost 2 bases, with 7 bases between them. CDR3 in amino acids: CSAREARQETQYF. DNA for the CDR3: TGCAGTGCTAGAGAGGCGCGGCAAGAGACCCAGTACTTC.